These 7 T cell receptor beta chains share one sample of origin, sequenced in a study of shared clonotypes between healthy human individuals. Assay: immunoSEQ multiplex PCR; the TCRdb copy retains only in-frame clones and omits some. Of around 1.4 million clones listed, 98% to 99% are singletons. Sample: naive CD4+ T cells sorted from blood. The subset was: CD45RA+ positively selected. The receptors were gathered from a man between 25 and 39 years old in good health.

The chain is built from TRBV7-8 and TRBJ2-1, with 12 bases that match TRBD1. Germline CDR1 is SGHVS and CDR2 is FQNEAQ. This CDR3 is 18 amino acids long. V was pared by 7 bases and J by 1 base, with 11 bases of the junction left unmatched. For the CDR3, the DNA is TGTGCCAGCACCGGCGGGACAGGGGGCATTTGGTCCTACAATGAGCAGTTCTTC. Its translation is CASTGGTGGIWSYNEQFF.

The chain combines TRBV2 with TRBJ2-1; 9 nucleotides match TRBD2. There are 17 residues in the CDR3. Germline values: CDR1 SNHLY, CDR2 FYNNEI. V shed 6 bases and J 0 bases; nucleotides not matched to a gene: 9. The CDR3 reads CASRLLAGLSSYNEQFF. The CDR3 DNA sequence: TGTGCCAGCAGGTTACTAGCGGGCCTGAGCTCCTACAATGAGCAGTTCTTC. Filled out from reference TRBV2 and TRBJ2-1, the complete variable domain reads EPEVTQTPSHQVTQMGQEVILRCVPISNHLYFYWYRQILGQKVEFLVSFYNNEISEKSEIFDDQFSVERPDGSNFTLKIRSTKLEDSAMYFCASRLLAGLSSYNEQFFGPGTRLTVL.

This chain uses TRBV27 with TRBJ2-1, with 11 bases that match TRBD2. The CDR3 length is 22 residues. V lost 6 bases and J lost 1; bases outside the gene matches: 23. Germline V gives CDR1 MNHEY, CDR2 SMNVEV (reference sequence). CDR3 sequence reads: CASRLRGWASGRSRESYNEQFF. CDR3 in DNA: TGTGCCAGCAGGCTAAGGGGATGGGCTAGCGGGAGGAGTAGGGAGTCCTACAATGAGCAGTTCTTC.

The table lists this clone with a count of one. V usage is TRBV9 and J usage is TRBJ1-3; the match to TRBD1 covers 9 bases. Germline CDR1 and CDR2: SGDLS and YYNGEE. There are 16 residues in the CDR3. V lost 1 base and J lost 4; bases outside the gene matches: 6. The CDR3 here is CASSVKTGGIGNTIYF. The CDR3 DNA reads TGTGCCAGCAGCGTAAAGACAGGGGGTATAGGAAACACCATATATTTT. Full variable domain (rest looked up from reference TRBV9 and TRBJ1-3): DSGVTQTPKHLITATGQRVTLRCSPRSGDLSVYWYQQSLDQGLQFLIQYYNGEERAKGNILERFSAQQFPDLHSELNLSSLELGDSALYFCASSVKTGGIGNTIYFGEGSWLTVV.

This clone appeared once. CDR3 coding DNA: TGTGCCAGCAGCCGAAATACGGGACAGCTATACTCTGGAAACACCATATATTTT. Protein: CASSRNTGQLYSGNTIYF. The rearrangement uses TRBV14 and TRBJ1-3; 7 bases agree with TRBD1. Unmatched junction bases numbered 12, after V lost 4 bases and J lost 0 bases. Germline CDR1 and CDR2: SGHDN and FVKESK. The CDR3 extends over 18 amino acids. Using reference TRBV14 and TRBJ1-3 for the parts outside the CDR3, the full variable domain is EAGVTQFPSHSVIEKGQTVTLRCDPISGHDNLYWYRRVMGKEIKFLLHFVKESKQDESGMPNNRFLAERTGGTYSTLKVQPAELEDSGVYFCASSRNTGQLYSGNTIYFGEGSWLTVV.

The chain joins TRBV28 to TRBJ2-3, with D uncertain. The V end lost 7 bases, the J end lost 4 bases, and 9 bases lay between the germline ends. There are 12 residues in the CDR3. Germline V gene lookup returns CDR1 MDHEN and CDR2 SYDVKM. This CDR3 is CASIGAPDTQYF. The CDR3 DNA reads TGTGCCAGCATAGGTGCCCCAGATACGCAGTATTTT.

This clone occurred once. Here the CDR3 reads CASSVADAGANVLTF. CDR3 DNA sequence: TGTGCCAGCAGCGTAGCGGATGCTGGGGCCAACGTCCTGACTTTC. The genes are TRBV9 and TRBJ2-6; no clear D. Germline values: CDR1 SGDLS, CDR2 YYNGEE. V was cut by 0 bases and J by 2 bases, with 6 bases left in between. The CDR3 extends over 15 amino acids. The variable domain in full, with the rest retrieved from reference TRBV9 and TRBJ2-6, is DSGVTQTPKHLITATGQRVTLRCSPRSGDLSVYWYQQSLDQGLQFLIQYYNGEERAKGNILERFSAQQFPDLHSELNLSSLELGDSALYFCASSVADAGANVLTFGAGSRLTVL.